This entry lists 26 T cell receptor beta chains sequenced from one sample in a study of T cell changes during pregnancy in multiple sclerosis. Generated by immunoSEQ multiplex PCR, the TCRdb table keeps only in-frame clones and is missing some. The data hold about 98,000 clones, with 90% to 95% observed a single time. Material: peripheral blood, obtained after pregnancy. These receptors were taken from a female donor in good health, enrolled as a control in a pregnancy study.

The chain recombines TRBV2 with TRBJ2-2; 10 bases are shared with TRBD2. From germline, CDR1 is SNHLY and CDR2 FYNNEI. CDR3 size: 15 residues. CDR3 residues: CASGSGRENTGELFF. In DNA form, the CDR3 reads TGTGCAAGCGGGAGCGGGAGGGAGAACACCGGGGAGCTGTTTTTT.

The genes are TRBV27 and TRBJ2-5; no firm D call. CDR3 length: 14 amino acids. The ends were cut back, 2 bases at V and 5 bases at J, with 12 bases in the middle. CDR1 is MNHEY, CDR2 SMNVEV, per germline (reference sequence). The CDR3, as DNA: TGTGCCAGCAGTTTAGGCACCCCCTGGGAGACCCAGTACTTC. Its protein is CASSLGTPWETQYF.

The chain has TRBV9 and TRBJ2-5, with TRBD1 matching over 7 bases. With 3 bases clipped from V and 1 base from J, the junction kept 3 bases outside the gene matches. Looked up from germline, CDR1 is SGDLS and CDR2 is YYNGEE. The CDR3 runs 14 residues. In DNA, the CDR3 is TGTGCCAGCAGCGGACGGGACAGCCAAGAGACCCAGTACTTC. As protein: CASSGRDSQETQYF.

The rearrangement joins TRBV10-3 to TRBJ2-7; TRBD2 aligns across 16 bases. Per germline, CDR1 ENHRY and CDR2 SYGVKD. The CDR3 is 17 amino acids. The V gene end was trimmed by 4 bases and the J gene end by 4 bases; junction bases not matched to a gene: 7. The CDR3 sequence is CAISGGLAGGPVYEQYF. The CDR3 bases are TGTGCCATCAGTGGGGGACTAGCGGGAGGGCCGGTGTACGAGCAGTACTTC.

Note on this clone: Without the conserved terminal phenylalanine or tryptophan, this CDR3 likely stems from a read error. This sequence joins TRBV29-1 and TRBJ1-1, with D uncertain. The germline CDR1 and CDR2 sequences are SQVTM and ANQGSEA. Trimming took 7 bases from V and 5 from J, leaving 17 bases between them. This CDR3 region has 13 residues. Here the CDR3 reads CSAQSEGRTEAFS. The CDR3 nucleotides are TGCAGCGCCCAGAGTGAGGGTCGGACTGAAGCTTTCTCT.

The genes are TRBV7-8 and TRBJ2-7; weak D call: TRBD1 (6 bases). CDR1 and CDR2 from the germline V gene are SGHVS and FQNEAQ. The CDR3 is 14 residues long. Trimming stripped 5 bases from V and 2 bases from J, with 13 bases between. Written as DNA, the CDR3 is TGTGCCAGCAGCGCAGACAGGACTCCCTACGAGCAGTACTTC. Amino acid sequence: CASSADRTPYEQYF.

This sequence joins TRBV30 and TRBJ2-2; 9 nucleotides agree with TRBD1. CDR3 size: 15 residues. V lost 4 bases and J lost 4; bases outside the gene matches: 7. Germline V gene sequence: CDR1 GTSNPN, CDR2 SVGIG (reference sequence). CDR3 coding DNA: TGTGCCTGGAACCCGGGACAGGGCACCACCGGGGAGCTGTTTTTT. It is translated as CAWNPGQGTTGELFF.

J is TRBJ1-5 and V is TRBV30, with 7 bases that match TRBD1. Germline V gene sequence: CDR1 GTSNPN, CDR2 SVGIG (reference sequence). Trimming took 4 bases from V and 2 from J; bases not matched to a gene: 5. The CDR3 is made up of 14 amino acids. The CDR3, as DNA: TGTGCCTGGACCATCACAGGGGGCAATCAGCCCCAGCATTTT. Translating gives CAWTITGGNQPQHF.

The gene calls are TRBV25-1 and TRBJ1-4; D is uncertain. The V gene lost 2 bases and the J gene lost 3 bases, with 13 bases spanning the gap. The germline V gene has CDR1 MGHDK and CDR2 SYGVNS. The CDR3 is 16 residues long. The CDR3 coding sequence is TGTGCCAGCAGTGAACGAGGGTCCGGCGCTAATGAAAAACTGTTTTTT. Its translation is CASSERGSGANEKLFF.

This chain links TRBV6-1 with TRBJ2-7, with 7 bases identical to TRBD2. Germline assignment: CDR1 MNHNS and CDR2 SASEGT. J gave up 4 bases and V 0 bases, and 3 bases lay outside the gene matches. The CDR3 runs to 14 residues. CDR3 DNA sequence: TGTGCCAGCAGTGAAGCGGGAGGGGAGTACGAGCAGTACTTC. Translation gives CASSEAGGEYEQYF.

The CDR3 bases are TGTGCCAGTAGTATGCCAGGGTTAGGCAATCAGCCCCAGCATTTT. Protein product: CASSMPGLGNQPQHF. The chain has TRBV19 and TRBJ1-5; a possible D gene is TRBD1 (5 bases). Per germline, CDR1 LNHDA and CDR2 SQIVND (reference sequence). The ends were cut back, 3 bases at V and 2 bases at J, with 11 bases in the middle. This CDR3 region has 15 residues.

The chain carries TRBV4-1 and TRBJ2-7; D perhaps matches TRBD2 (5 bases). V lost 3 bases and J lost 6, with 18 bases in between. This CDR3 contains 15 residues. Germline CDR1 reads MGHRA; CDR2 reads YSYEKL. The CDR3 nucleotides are TGCGCCAGCAGCCAGATGGGGAGTCCTGGTGGCGAGCAGTACTTC. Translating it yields CASSQMGSPGGEQYF.

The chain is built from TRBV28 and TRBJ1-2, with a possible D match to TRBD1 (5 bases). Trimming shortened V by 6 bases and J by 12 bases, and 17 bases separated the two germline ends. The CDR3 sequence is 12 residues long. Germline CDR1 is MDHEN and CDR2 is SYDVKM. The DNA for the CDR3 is TGTGCCAGCAGACCCGATGGGGGGAGGGACACCTTC. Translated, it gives CASRPDGGRDTF.

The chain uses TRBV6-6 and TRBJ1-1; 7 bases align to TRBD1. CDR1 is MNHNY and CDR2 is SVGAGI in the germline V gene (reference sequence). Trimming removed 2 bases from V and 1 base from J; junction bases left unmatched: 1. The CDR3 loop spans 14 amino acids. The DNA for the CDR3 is TGTGCCAGCAGTTACAGGGACAGGAACACTGAAGCTTTCTTT. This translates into CASSYRDRNTEAFF.

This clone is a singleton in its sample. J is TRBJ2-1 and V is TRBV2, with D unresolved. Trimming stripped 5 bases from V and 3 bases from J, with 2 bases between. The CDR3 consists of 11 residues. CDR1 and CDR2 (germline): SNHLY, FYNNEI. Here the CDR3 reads CASSHYNEQFF. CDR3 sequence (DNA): TGTGCCAGCAGTCACTACAATGAGCAGTTCTTC.

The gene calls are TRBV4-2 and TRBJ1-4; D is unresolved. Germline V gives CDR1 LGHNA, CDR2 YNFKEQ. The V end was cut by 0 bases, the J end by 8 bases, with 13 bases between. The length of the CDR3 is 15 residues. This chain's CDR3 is CASSQDARGFEKLFF. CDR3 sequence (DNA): TGTGCCAGCAGCCAAGATGCCAGAGGCTTCGAAAAACTGTTTTTT.

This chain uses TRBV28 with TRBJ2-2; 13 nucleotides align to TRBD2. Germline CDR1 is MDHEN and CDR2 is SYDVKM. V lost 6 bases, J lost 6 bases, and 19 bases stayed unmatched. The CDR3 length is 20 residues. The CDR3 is CASRLLAGLAGTRTAGELFF. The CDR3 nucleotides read TGTGCCAGCAGACTCCTCGCGGGACTAGCGGGAACCCGGACGGCCGGGGAGCTGTTTTTT.

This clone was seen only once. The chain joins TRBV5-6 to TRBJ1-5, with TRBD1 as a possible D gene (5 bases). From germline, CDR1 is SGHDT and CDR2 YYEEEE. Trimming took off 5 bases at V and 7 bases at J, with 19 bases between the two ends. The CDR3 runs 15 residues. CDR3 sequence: CASSDGQGGGQPQHF. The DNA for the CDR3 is TGTGCCAGCAGTGACGGTCAGGGAGGCGGCCAGCCCCAGCATTTT.

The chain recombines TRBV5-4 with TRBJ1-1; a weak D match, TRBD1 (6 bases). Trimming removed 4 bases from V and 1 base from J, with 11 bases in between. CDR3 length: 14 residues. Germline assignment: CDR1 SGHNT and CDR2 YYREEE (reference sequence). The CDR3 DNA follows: TGTGCCAGCAGCCCTAGGGGGGGGAACACTGAAGCTTTCTTT. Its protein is CASSPRGGNTEAFF.

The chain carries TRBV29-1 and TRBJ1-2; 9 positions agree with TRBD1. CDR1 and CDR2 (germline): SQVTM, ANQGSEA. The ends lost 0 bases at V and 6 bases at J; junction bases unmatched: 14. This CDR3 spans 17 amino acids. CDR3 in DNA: TGCAGCGTTGAAGAATGGACAGGGGCCACTCCTTTGAATGGCTACACCTTC. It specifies CSVEEWTGATPLNGYTF.

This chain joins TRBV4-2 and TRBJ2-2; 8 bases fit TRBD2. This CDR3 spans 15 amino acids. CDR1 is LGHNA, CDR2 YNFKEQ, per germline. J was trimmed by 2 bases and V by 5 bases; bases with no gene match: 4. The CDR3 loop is CASSKLAENTGELFF. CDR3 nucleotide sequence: TGTGCCAGCAGCAAACTAGCGGAAAACACCGGGGAGCTGTTTTTT.

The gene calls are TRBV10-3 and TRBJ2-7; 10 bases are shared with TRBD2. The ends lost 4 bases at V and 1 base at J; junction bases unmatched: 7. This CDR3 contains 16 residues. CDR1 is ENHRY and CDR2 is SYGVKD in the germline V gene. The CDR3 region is CAISGGLADPSYEQYF. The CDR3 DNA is TGTGCCATCAGTGGAGGACTAGCGGACCCTTCCTACGAGCAGTACTTC.

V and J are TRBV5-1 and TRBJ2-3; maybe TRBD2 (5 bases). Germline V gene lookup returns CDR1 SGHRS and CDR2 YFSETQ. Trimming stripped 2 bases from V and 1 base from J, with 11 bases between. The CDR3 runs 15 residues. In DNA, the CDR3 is TGCGCCAGCAGCTTTTTTCCCGGGGGCACAGATACGCAGTATTTT. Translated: CASSFFPGGTDTQYF. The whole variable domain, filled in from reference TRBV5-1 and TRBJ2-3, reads KAGVTQTPRYLIKTRGQQVTLSCSPISGHRSVSWYQQTPGQGLQFLFEYFSETQRNKGNFPGRFSGRQFSNSRSEMNVSTLELGDSALYLCASSFFPGGTDTQYFGPGTRLTVL.

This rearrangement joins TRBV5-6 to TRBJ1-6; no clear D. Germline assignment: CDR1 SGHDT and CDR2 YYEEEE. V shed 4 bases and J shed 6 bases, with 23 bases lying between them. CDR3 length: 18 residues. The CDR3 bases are TGTGCCAGCAGCCGAGCCGGTGATCTCGGCGGAATTAATTCACCCCTCCACTTT. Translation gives CASSRAGDLGGINSPLHF.

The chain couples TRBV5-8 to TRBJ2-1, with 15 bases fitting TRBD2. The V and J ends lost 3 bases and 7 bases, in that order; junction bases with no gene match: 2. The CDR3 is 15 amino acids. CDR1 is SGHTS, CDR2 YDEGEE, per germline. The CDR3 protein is CASSSGLAGGNEQFF. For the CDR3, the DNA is TGTGCCAGCAGCTCGGGACTAGCGGGAGGAAATGAGCAGTTCTTC.

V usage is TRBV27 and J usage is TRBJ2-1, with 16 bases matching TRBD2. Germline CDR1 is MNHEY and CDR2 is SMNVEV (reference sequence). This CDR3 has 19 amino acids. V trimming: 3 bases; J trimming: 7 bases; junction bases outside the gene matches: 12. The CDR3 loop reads CASSFHPSVGLAGGNEQFF. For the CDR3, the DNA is TGTGCCAGCAGTTTTCATCCTTCCGTGGGACTAGCGGGAGGGAATGAGCAGTTCTTC.